This TCR beta chain was documented in a study of cytotoxic CD8 clonotypes in ibrutinib-treated CLL. Germline CDR1 SNHLY, CDR2 FYNNEI. The CDR3 extends over 12 amino acids. General study results and limits: Sustained-remission and progressing patients were not sampled at matched times.

Note on this clone: Its specificity is unknown.

Using immunoSEQ multiplex PCR, the repertoire was profiled, and TCRdb retains in-frame clones only, with some absent. Among some 300,000 clones, just under 80% were seen once, and the ten largest hold 6.7%. Library input was around 2 micrograms of DNA from cryopreserved PBMCs. The receptor was derived from a human donor with chronic lymphocytic leukemia. The sequences come from PBMCs, collected before ibrutinib treatment. The chain links TRBV2 to TRBJ2-7, with D unclear. The CDR3 loop is CVTRYFSHEQYF. The DNA for the CDR3 is TGTGTCACCCGATACTTTTCCCACGAGCAGTACTTC.